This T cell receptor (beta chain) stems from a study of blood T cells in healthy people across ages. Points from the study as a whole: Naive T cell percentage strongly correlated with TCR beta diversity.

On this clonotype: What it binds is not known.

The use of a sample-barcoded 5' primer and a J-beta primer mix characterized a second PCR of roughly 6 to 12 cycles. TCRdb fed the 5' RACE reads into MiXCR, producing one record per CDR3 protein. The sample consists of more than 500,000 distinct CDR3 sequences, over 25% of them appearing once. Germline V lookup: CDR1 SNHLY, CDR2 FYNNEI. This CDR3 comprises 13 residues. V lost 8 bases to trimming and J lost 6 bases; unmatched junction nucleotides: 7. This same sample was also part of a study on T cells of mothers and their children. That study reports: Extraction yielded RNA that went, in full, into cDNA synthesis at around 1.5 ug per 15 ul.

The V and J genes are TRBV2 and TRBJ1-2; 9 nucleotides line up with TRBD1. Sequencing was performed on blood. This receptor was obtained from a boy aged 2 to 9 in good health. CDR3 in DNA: TGTGCCAGCGACGGACAGGGGTTCGATGGCTACACCTTC. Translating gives CASDGQGFDGYTF. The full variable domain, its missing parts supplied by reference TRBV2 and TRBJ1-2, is EPEVTQTPSHQVTQMGQEVILRCVPISNHLYFYWYRQILGQKVEFLVSFYNNEISEKSEIFDDQFSVERPDGSNFTLKIRSTKLEDSAMYFCASDGQGFDGYTFGSGTRLTVV.